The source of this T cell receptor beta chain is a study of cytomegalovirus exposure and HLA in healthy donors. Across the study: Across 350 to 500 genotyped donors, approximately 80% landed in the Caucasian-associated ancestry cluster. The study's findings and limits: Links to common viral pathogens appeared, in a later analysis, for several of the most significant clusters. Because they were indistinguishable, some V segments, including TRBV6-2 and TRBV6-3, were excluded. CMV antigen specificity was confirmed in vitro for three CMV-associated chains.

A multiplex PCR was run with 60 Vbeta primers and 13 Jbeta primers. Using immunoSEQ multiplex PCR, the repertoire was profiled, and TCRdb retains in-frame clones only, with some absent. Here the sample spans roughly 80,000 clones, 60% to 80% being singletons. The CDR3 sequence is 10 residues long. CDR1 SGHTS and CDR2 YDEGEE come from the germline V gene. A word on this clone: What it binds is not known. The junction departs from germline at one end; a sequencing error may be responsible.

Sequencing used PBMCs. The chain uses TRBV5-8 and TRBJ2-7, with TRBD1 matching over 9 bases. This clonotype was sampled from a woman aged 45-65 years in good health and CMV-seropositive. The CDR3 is CASPPGQGQF. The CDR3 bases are TGTGCCAGCCCGCCGGGACAGGGCCAGTTC. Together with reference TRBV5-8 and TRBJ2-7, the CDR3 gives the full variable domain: EAGVTQSPTHLIKTRGQQATLRCSPISGHTSVYWYQQALGLGLQFLLWYDEGEERNRGNFPPRFSGRQFPNYSSELNVNALELEDSALYLCASPPGQGQFGPGTRLTVT.